This entry describes one TCR beta chain. Which antigen it targets is not known. Qualities for individual bases were not recorded, and no much larger clone is one base off. The study tested focal radiation therapy combined with CTLA-4 blockade (ipilimumab) in patients with chemo-refractory metastatic non-small-cell lung cancer. These data are taken from a study of radiotherapy plus CTLA-4 blockade in lung cancer (dated by TCRdb to 2016 to 2018). Regarding the complete study: Objective responses occurred in roughly 20% of enrolled patients, and around 29% achieved disease control.

V and J are truncated by 2 bases and 2 bases respectively, leaving an intervening sequence of 11 bases. Inclusive of the bounding cysteine and phenylalanine, the CDR3 is 15 residues long. Just CDR3 DNA is preserved here, 45 bases in frame from base 1. Based on the germline V gene (reference sequence), the CDR1 and CDR2 sequences are SEHNR and FQNEAQ. Points the paper makes about the study in general: TCR clones derived from tumors expanded in peripheral blood after treatment with radiotherapy and ipilimumab. The strongest predictors of response, as reported, were early dynamic changes in blood T cell clones along with a rise in serum interferon-beta after radiation.

The library relied on the immunoSEQ multiplex PCR assay. In TCRdb, the immuneACCESS table is reduced to in-frame sequences with V and J assigned. These tables do not hold every clone; where another copy was compared, an unresolved V gene accounts for under half, and the others remain unexplained. The sample profile shows over 100,000 clones; 70% to 85% of them were found once. The ten biggest clones cover about 3.3% of the sample. This sequence uses TRBV7-9 and TRBJ2-3; the D segment is perhaps TRBD1 or TRBD2, each sharing 5 matched bases. The sequence was collected from a human donor with non-small cell lung cancer that progressed on radiotherapy plus ipilimumab. Some clones in this sample may be carry-over from other donors' samples. The sequences come from peripheral blood, collected from a patient treated with radiotherapy plus ipilimumab. For the CDR3, the sequence is CASSLMGVITDTQYF. DNA sequence: TGTGCCAGCAGCTTAATGGGGGTAATCACAGATACGCAGTATTTT.